The 14 T cell receptor beta chains listed next were all sequenced from one sample in a study of CD8 T cells in ankylosing spondylitis. One entry per CDR3 protein, called by TCRdb with MiXCR from the 5' RACE reads. The table includes about 250,000 distinct CDR3 sequences, roughly a quarter detected once. Material for sequencing was blood, either unsorted or a sorted T cell fraction (not recorded which). The receptors were sampled from a male donor with ankylosing spondylitis or in good health (not recorded which).

This chain joins TRBV20-1 and TRBJ1-6, with D hard to call. Trimming left V 0 bases short and J 3 bases short, with 15 bases between. Germline V gene data show CDR1 as DFQATT and CDR2 as SNEGSKA (reference sequence). This CDR3 region has 17 residues. The CDR3 protein is CSARDLFGVGYNSPLHF. CDR3 bases: TGCAGTGCTAGAGATCTGTTTGGGGTGGGCTATAATTCACCCCTCCACTTT.

The chain employs TRBV7-9 and TRBJ2-5; possible D gene TRBD1, 6 bases. This CDR3 has 15 amino acids. Trimming took off 5 bases at V and 9 bases at J, with 22 bases between the two ends. Germline V lookup: CDR1 SEHNR, CDR2 FQNEAQ (reference sequence). The CDR3 is CASSPRGRGSFAQYF. In DNA, the CDR3 is TGTGCCAGCAGCCCCCGAGGCAGGGGCTCCTTTGCCCAGTACTTC.

There are many counts of this clonotype. V and J are TRBV6-5 and TRBJ2-7, with TRBD1 as a possible D gene (8 bases). V shed 2 bases and J shed 9 bases, with 23 bases lying between them. Germline V gives CDR1 MNHEY, CDR2 SVGAGI. The length of the CDR3 is 16 residues. The CDR3 loop reads CASSYQYTGGVGGQYF. Written as DNA, the CDR3 is TGTGCCAGCAGTTACCAATATACAGGGGGGGTAGGGGGGCAGTACTTC.

The chain employs TRBV20-1 and TRBJ2-2; 8 bases agree with TRBD2. The CDR3 sequence is 14 residues long. Per germline, CDR1 DFQATT and CDR2 SNEGSKA (reference sequence). V lost 0 bases to trimming and J lost 8 bases; unmatched junction nucleotides: 5. The CDR3 nucleotides are TGCAGTGCTAGAGACGGGACTAGATGGGGGGAGCTGTTTTTT. Its translation is CSARDGTRWGELFF.

The gene calls are TRBV5-6 and TRBJ2-1; D is uncertain. This CDR3 has 16 residues. Germline-derived CDR1 and CDR2 are SGHDT and YYEEEE. V lost 2 bases and J lost 0, with 12 bases in between. The DNA of the CDR3 is TGTGCCAGCAGCTTAGGACGCCTGAGCTCCTACAATGAGCAGTTCTTC. Translation: CASSLGRLSSYNEQFF.

This clonotype was seen at least ten times. The chain couples TRBV2 to TRBJ2-7; D uncertain. The V end was cut by 8 bases, the J end by 9 bases, with 20 bases between. CDR3 size: 13 residues. CDR1 and CDR2 from the germline V gene are SNHLY and FYNNEI. CDR3 nucleotides: TGTGCCAGCGGGCGGTGGCTGCGTACGGGGCAGTACTTC. It codes for CASGRWLRTGQYF.

There are a few counts of this clonotype. The chain couples TRBV18 to TRBJ1-5; D call uncertain. The CDR3 runs to 15 residues. V was shortened by 2 bases and J by 0 bases, with 8 bases between the two germline ends. The V gene's germline CDR1 is KGHSH and CDR2 LQKENI. The chain's CDR3 is CASSPGRASNQPQHF. The CDR3 region has the DNA TGTGCCAGCTCACCAGGACGGGCTAGCAATCAGCCCCAGCATTTT.

This clonotype has ten or more counts. The V gene is TRBV4-1, the J gene TRBJ1-4; 8 nucleotides match TRBD1. Trimming removed 3 bases from V and 8 bases from J; junction bases left unmatched: 14. Germline V gene data show CDR1 as MGHRA and CDR2 as YSYEKL. This CDR3 contains 17 residues. The CDR3 loop is CASSHYKGQGFREKLFF. The CDR3 bases are TGCGCCAGCAGCCATTACAAAGGACAGGGATTCCGAGAAAAACTGTTTTTT.

The J gene is TRBJ2-7, the V gene TRBV12-3 or TRBV12-4; 7 bases are shared with TRBD1. Losses at the gene ends were 4 bases for V and 9 bases for J; bases not matched to a gene: 9. This CDR3 contains 13 residues. The CDR3 loop reads CASSSQGTYGQYF. The CDR3 bases are TGTGCCAGCAGTTCACAGGGGACCTATGGGCAGTACTTC.

This clonotype was recorded at least ten times. The V call is TRBV24-1, the J call TRBJ1-2; D might be TRBD1 (6 bases). V gave up 3 bases and J gave up 9 bases, with 16 bases separating them. CDR1 and CDR2 from the germline V gene are KGHDR and SFDVKD. The CDR3 totals 14 residues. CDR3 amino acids: CATSDKAWDNRYTF. CDR3 nucleotides: TGTGCCACCAGTGATAAAGCATGGGACAACCGCTACACCTTC.

In its sample, this clonotype was seen many times. This rearrangement joins TRBV29-1 to TRBJ2-7; D is uncertain. The germline V gene has CDR1 SQVTM and CDR2 ANQGSEA. CDR3 size: 11 residues. V lost 7 bases and J lost 1, with 8 bases in between. The CDR3 DNA sequence: TGCAGCGCCATACGGTCCTACGAGCAGTACTTC. Its translation: CSAIRSYEQYF.

This rearrangement joins TRBV30 to TRBJ1-5, with D maybe TRBD1 (6 bases). V lost 2 bases and J 4 bases, leaving 6 bases between the germline ends. The length of the CDR3 is 12 residues. Germline V CDR1 and CDR2: GTSNPN, SVGIG (reference sequence). DNA for the CDR3: TGTGCCTGGAGTACAGGGAATCAGCCCCAGCATTTT. Its protein product is CAWSTGNQPQHF.

The rearrangement joins TRBV10-3 to TRBJ2-7, with 8 bases identical to TRBD1. This CDR3 region has 13 residues. Germline trimming cut 4 bases from V and 5 bases from J; bases unmatched to any gene: 4. The germline V gene encodes CDR1 ENHRY and CDR2 SYGVKD. For the CDR3, the DNA is TGTGCCATCAGTGGGGGACAGGTGGACGAGCAGTACTTC. It specifies CAISGGQVDEQYF.

In this sample, this clonotype turned up many times. The chain is built from TRBV20-1 and TRBJ1-4, with D uncertain. V was clipped by 6 bases and J by 8 bases, with 19 bases between them. Germline V gene lookup returns CDR1 DFQATT and CDR2 SNEGSKA (reference sequence). CDR3 size: 14 residues. The CDR3 DNA reads TGCAGTGCGCCGACACAGTGGCCCGGGGAAAAACTGTTTTTT. It is translated as CSAPTQWPGEKLFF.